The subject of this entry is one T cell receptor (beta chain). The table came from immunoSEQ multiplex PCR; TCRdb's copy has only in-frame clones and leaves some out. The sample shows approximately 18,000 clones, roughly nine tenths of them seen only once. This sample was included in a study of somatic mutations in cytotoxic T cells in rheumatoid arthritis. The CDR3 length is 16 residues. Trimming cost V 4 bases and J 3 bases, with 17 bases left between them. Germline-derived CDR1 and CDR2 are SGDLS and YYNGEE. Material: CD8+ T cells sorted from blood. J is TRBJ2-1 and V is TRBV9; D gene uncertain. This receptor was identified in a man in his forties in good health. CDR3 loop: CASSTLSQGDYNEQFF. CDR3 DNA sequence: TGTGCCAGCAGCACACTTTCGCAAGGAGACTACAATGAGCAGTTCTTC.